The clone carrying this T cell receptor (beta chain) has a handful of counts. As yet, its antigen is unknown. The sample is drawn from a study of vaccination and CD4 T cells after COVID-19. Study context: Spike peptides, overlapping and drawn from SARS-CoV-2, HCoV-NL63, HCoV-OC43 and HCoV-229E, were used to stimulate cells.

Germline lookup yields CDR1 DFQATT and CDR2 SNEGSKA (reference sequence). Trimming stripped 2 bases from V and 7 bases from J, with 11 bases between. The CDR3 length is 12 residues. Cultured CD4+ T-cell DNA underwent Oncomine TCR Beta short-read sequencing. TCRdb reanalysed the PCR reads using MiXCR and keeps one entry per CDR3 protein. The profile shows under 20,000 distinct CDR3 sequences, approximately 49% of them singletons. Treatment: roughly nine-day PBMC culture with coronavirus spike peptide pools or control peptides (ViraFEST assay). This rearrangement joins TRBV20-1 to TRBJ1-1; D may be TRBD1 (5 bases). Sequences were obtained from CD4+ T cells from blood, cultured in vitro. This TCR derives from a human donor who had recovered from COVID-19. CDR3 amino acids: CSARLRGIEAFF. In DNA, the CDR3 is TGCAGTGCTAGATTGCGGGGGATTGAAGCTTTCTTT.